This T cell receptor beta chain was observed in a study of cytomegalovirus exposure and HLA in healthy donors. PCR amplification relied on 60 Vbeta primers (plus 13 Jbeta primers). TCRdb's table, derived via immunoSEQ multiplex PCR, lists solely in-frame clones and lacks some. The repertoire holds approximately 130,000 clones, with about 77% as singletons. The germline gives CDR1 GTSNPN, CDR2 SVGIG (reference sequence). The CDR3 has 15 amino acids. The ends lost 2 bases at V and 4 bases at J; junction bases unmatched: 9. The clonotype was recovered from a man aged 50 to 60 in good health and CMV-seronegative. Sequences were obtained from PBMCs. The V gene is TRBV30, the J gene TRBJ1-1, with TRBD1 matching over 8 bases. The CDR3 protein is CAWSSLRTGPTEAFF. The CDR3 DNA is TGTGCCTGGAGTTCCCTAAGGACAGGGCCCACTGAAGCTTTCTTT.